Listed below are T cell receptor beta chains from one sample, sequenced in a study of blood T cell repertoires in COVID-19. This table comes from immunoSEQ multiplex PCR, and its TCRdb copy is limited to in-frame clones, with some not included. This sample has about 250,000 clones, with 85% to 90% found just once. Sequenced material: PBMCs or T cells enriched from blood (not recorded which). The receptors were sampled from a man aged 40-49 years who had recovered from COVID-19. Both conserved end residues are part of each CDR3. D genes are given only for firm matches. Clone size appears in some rows only: once, few, many, or a class for an expanded clone.

V	size	J	D	CDR3	DNA
TRBV28	NA	TRBJ1-4	TRBD1	CASSPPGQGVATNEKLFF	TGTGCCAGCAGTCCCCCGGGACAGGGGGTGGCAACTAATGAAAAACTGTTTTTT
TRBV10-3	NA	TRBJ2-3	TRBD1	CAISLTGGFTDTQYF	TGTGCCATCAGCCTGACAGGGGGTTTCACAGATACGCAGTATTTT
TRBV6-1	NA	TRBJ2-2	NA	CASSETIQDTGELFF	TGTGCCAGCAGTGAAACGATCCAGGACACCGGGGAGCTGTTTTTT
TRBV2	NA	TRBJ2-1	TRBD2	CATGTNVHEQFF	TGTGCCACCGGGACTAACGTCCATGAGCAGTTCTTC
TRBV6-5	few	TRBJ1-5	NA	CASRDSPGFNQPQHF	TGTGCCAGCAGAGATTCCCCGGGGTTTAATCAGCCCCAGCATTTT
TRBV18	NA	TRBJ1-1	NA	CASSPREGRGTTEAFF	TGTGCCAGCTCACCAAGGGAGGGCAGGGGAACCACTGAAGCTTTCTTT
TRBV7-3	NA	TRBJ2-5	TRBD2	CASSLAGPGLKETQYF	TGTGCCAGCAGCTTAGCAGGGCCGGGACTAAAAGAGACCCAGTACTTC
TRBV27	NA	TRBJ2-7	TRBD1	CASRTASGQGITGRKQYF	TGTGCCAGCAGGACAGCCTCGGGACAGGGCATCACAGGCAGGAAGCAGTACTTC
TRBV13	NA	TRBJ1-3	TRBD1	CASSFRQGARGNTIYF	TGTGCCAGCAGCTTCCGACAGGGGGCGCGGGGAAACACCATATATTTT
TRBV19	few	TRBJ1-5	TRBD1	CASSIRGGRDQPQHF	TGTGCCAGTAGTATTAGAGGGGGCCGTGATCAGCCCCAGCATTTT
TRBV30	few	TRBJ2-7	NA	CASEGGAREQYF	TGTGCCTCGGAGGGGGGGGCTAGGGAGCAGTACTTC
TRBV11-3	NA	TRBJ2-1	NA	CASSFQGGNEQFF	TGTGCCAGCAGCTTCCAGGGTGGCAATGAGCAGTTCTTC
TRBV9	NA	TRBJ2-7	NA	CASTGGGGEQYF	TGTGCCAGCACAGGGGGAGGTGGCGAGCAGTACTTC
TRBV15	NA	TRBJ2-7	NA	CATSKRVGEQYF	TGTGCCACCAGCAAGCGGGTAGGCGAGCAGTACTTC
TRBV2	NA	TRBJ1-2	TRBD1	CASSPRTGYGYTF	TGTGCCAGCAGTCCCCGGACAGGGTATGGCTACACCTTC
TRBV12-3/TRBV12-4	NA	TRBJ1-3	NA	CASSLGGQTIYF	TGTGCCAGCAGCCTAGGAGGACAGACCATATATTTT
TRBV9	NA	TRBJ1-1	NA	CASSVVLQGGTEAFF	TGTGCCAGCAGCGTAGTTCTCCAGGGAGGCACTGAAGCTTTCTTT
TRBV7-9	NA	TRBJ1-1	NA	CASSLVAGNEAFF	TGTGCCAGCAGCTTAGTGGCCGGGAACGAAGCTTTCTTT
TRBV6-1	NA	TRBJ2-5	TRBD1	CASSDVTGGQETQYF	TGTGCCAGCAGTGATGTTACAGGGGGGCAAGAGACCCAGTACTTC
TRBV11-2	few	TRBJ1-1	NA	CASRTGTGRSTEAFF	TGTGCCAGCAGAACCGGTACAGGGAGAAGCACTGAAGCTTTCTTT
TRBV28	NA	TRBJ2-7	NA	CASSFGLADYEQYF	TGTGCCAGCAGTTTTGGGCTAGCTGATTACGAGCAGTACTTC
TRBV6-5	NA	TRBJ2-1	TRBD2	CASTSSGGANEQFF	TGTGCCAGCACTTCCAGCGGGGGGGCGAATGAGCAGTTCTTC
TRBV9	NA	TRBJ2-5	NA	CASSVVGNQETQYF	TGTGCCAGCAGCGTAGTCGGGAACCAAGAGACCCAGTACTTC
TRBV7-9	NA	TRBJ2-3	NA	CASSLADRTSTDTQYF	TGTGCCAGCAGCTTAGCAGACAGAACTAGCACAGATACGCAGTATTTT
TRBV18	NA	TRBJ1-1	TRBD1	CASSPDRVTTEAFF	TGTGCCAGCTCACCAGACAGGGTGACCACTGAAGCTTTCTTT